This T cell receptor (beta chain) was found in a study of metastatic and nonmetastatic thyroid tumors. Study as a whole: Peripheral blood and tumor or nodule samples from malignant and benign thyroid patients were compared. Study findings and constraints: It was reportedly found that TCR beta diversity was significantly higher in malignant thyroid tumors than in benign nodules, a difference seen in both blood and tumor samples.

Using MiXCR, TCRdb re-called clones from the PCR reads. Found here are about 14,000 clones, 32% of them singletons; the top ten hold roughly 26%. This clone was seen only a few times. Antigen specificity is unknown. Before thyroid surgery, none of the patients had received any treatment. CDR3 length: 13 residues. V was shortened by 0 bases and J by 8 bases, with 7 bases between the two germline ends. This receptor was obtained from a female donor with papillary thyroid cancer or a benign thyroid nodule (not recorded which). Some clones in this sample may be carry-over from other donors' samples. Sequenced: tumor tissue. This chain joins TRBV12-3 or TRBV12-4 and TRBJ1-4; D may be TRBD1 (5 bases). CDR3 region: CASSLAGQEKLFF. For the CDR3, the DNA is TGTGCCAGCAGTTTAGCGGGGCAGGAAAAACTGTTTTTT.